These 23 T cell receptor beta chains originate from one sample sequenced in a study of regulatory T cells in long-lasting Graves disease. Time point described: newly diagnosed GD, antithyroid drugs for less than 3 months. Isolated PBMC RNA provided the starting material for the TCR library. TCR beta libraries were built with iRepertoire HTBI primers and Arm-PCR of CDR3 regions. From the multiplex PCR reads, TCRdb called clonotypes with MiXCR, one entry per CDR3 protein. The sample consists of 540,000 or so distinct CDR3 sequences, 13% of them appearing once. The same specimen was also included in a second study, on T cells in Graves' hyperthyroidism and ophthalmopathy.

Sequencing used peripheral blood mononuclear cells (PBMCs), obtained at new diagnosis, from a patient treated with antithyroid drugs. All receptors come from a man aged 30 to 45 with Graves disease.

A word on this clonotype: A clone one base away is much larger, so this may be a read error. Because it lacks the conserved phenylalanine or tryptophan at the end, this CDR3 is likely a read error. The CDR3 loop reads CASGLALQETQYL. The CDR3 DNA reads TGTGCTAGTGGTTTGGCTCTCCAAGAGACCCAGTACCTC. The chain employs TRBV12-5 and TRBJ2-5; D gene uncertain. The CDR3 runs 13 residues. CDR1 and CDR2 from the germline V gene are LGHNT and FRNRAP. V was clipped by 1 base and J by 1 base, with 4 bases between them.

This clonotype was picked up many times. The chain is built from TRBV20-1 and TRBJ2-3; no definite D call. V lost 6 bases and J lost 7, with 23 bases in between. Looked up from germline, CDR1 is DFQATT and CDR2 is SNEGSKA (reference sequence). This CDR3 contains 15 residues. CDR3 sequence reads: CSAAPPISGTNTQYF. CDR3 bases: TGCAGTGCCGCTCCTCCTATTAGTGGTACAAATACGCAGTATTTT.

The chain carries TRBV2 and TRBJ2-7; TRBD1 matches 8 bases. Trimming took 8 bases from V and 4 from J; bases not matched to a gene: 7. CDR3 length: 13 amino acids. Germline CDR1 reads SNHLY; CDR2 reads FYNNEI. CDR3 nucleotides: TGTGCCAGCTCAGGGGGCAGGGAATACGAGCAGTACTTC. It encodes CASSGGREYEQYF.

The chain couples TRBV11-2 to TRBJ1-5; D is unclear. CDR3 length: 15 amino acids. Trimming left V 8 bases short and J 1 base short, with 15 bases between. CDR1 and CDR2 from the germline V gene are SGHAT and FQNNGV. The CDR3: CASDKPRGSNQPQHF. The CDR3 DNA sequence: TGTGCCAGCGATAAGCCCCGGGGAAGCAATCAGCCCCAGCATTTT.

This clonotype was recorded many times. V is TRBV7-8 and J is TRBJ2-5, with D possibly matching TRBD1 (5 bases). Germline CDR1 and CDR2: SGHVS and FQNEAQ. The CDR3 contains 15 residues. Trimming pared 2 bases from V and 7 bases from J, leaving 17 bases between. CDR3 in amino acids: CASSLSGQASGTQYF. The CDR3 bases are TGTGCCAGCAGCTTATCAGGGCAGGCCTCCGGGACCCAGTACTTC.

This clonotype was seen many times. The chain couples TRBV7-9 to TRBJ1-1; D is possibly TRBD1 (6 bases). V was trimmed by 7 bases and J by 1 base, leaving 13 bases between them. CDR1 and CDR2 from the germline V gene are SEHNR and FQNEAQ (reference sequence). CDR3 length equals 14 residues. The CDR3 nucleotides are TGTGCCAGCACTACCGGGACACCGAACACTGAAGCTTTCTTT. Protein: CASTTGTPNTEAFF.

This clonotype was detected ten times or more. This chain links TRBV12-3 or TRBV12-4 with TRBJ2-7; TRBD2 aligns across 7 bases. V lost 4 bases to trimming and J lost 2 bases; unmatched junction nucleotides: 5. The CDR3 length is 14 residues. The CDR3 sequence is CASSSYGTTYEQYF. CDR3 nucleotides: TGTGCCAGCAGTTCTTACGGGACTACCTACGAGCAGTACTTC.

The chain combines TRBV5-1 with TRBJ2-3; D is uncertain. Deletions cut 3 bases from V and 7 bases from J, with 12 bases between. The CDR3 has 13 amino acids. CDR1 and CDR2 (germline): SGHRS, YFSETQ. CDR3 loop: CASSSRTQNTQYF. In nucleotides, the CDR3 is TGCGCCAGCAGCTCCCGGACCCAGAATACGCAGTATTTT.

At least ten counts were recorded for this clonotype. The chain uses TRBV7-9 and TRBJ2-4; TRBD2 aligns across 7 bases. Germline loops: CDR1 SEHNR, CDR2 FQNEAQ (reference sequence). The CDR3 runs to 17 residues. Unmatched junction bases numbered 16, after V lost 3 bases and J lost 8 bases. The CDR3 nucleotides read TGTGCCAGCAGCTTCTGGGGGGAGACTAGCCGAGAAGACATTCAGTACTTC. Its translation is CASSFWGETSREDIQYF.

V is TRBV14 and J is TRBJ2-3; tentatively, D is TRBD2 (5 bases). CDR3 length equals 17 residues. The V end lost 1 base, the J end lost 0 bases, and 14 bases lay between the germline ends. CDR1 is SGHDN and CDR2 is FVKESK in the germline V gene. Here the CDR3 reads CASSQGPSGTSTDTQYF. CDR3 coding DNA: TGTGCCAGCAGCCAAGGTCCATCGGGAACTAGCACAGATACGCAGTATTTT.

This clonotype was seen at least ten times. V gene TRBV10-3 combines with J gene TRBJ2-7; 15 nucleotides align to TRBD2. The CDR3 totals 16 residues. The germline V gene encodes CDR1 ENHRY and CDR2 SYGVKD. Germline trimming cut 8 bases from V and 1 base from J; bases unmatched to any gene: 6. The CDR3 region has the DNA TGTGCCATCGGGACTAGCGGGAGGACTTTGTCCTACGAGCAGTACTTC. Translated: CAIGTSGRTLSYEQYF.

Of note for this clonotype: A far more abundant clone sits one base away, making this likely a read error. It is likely a read error, because the conserved phenylalanine at the end of the CDR3 is missing. The J gene is TRBJ2-1, the V gene TRBV6-1; no clear D gene. V was shortened by 5 bases and J by 6 bases, with 5 bases between the two germline ends. The CDR3 contains 11 residues. Germline CDR1 and CDR2: MNHNS and SASEGT. The CDR3 sequence is CASSQSNEQFL. CDR3 nucleotides: TGTGCCAGCAGTCAGAGCAATGAGCAGTTCCTC.

This clonotype was found a few times. For the CDR3, the DNA is TGCAGCGTTGACACAGGGGGAGGAGAAAAACTGTTTTTT. Protein product: CSVDTGGGEKLFF. This chain joins TRBV29-1 and TRBJ1-4; 8 bases are shared with TRBD1. With V trimmed by 3 bases and J by 8 bases, 5 bases remained unmatched. The V gene's germline CDR1 is SQVTM and CDR2 ANQGSEA. The CDR3 covers 13 residues.

This clonotype was seen repeatedly, ten times or more. The CDR3 here is CASSLAPPRANYGYTF. The CDR3 region has the DNA TGTGCCAGCAGTTTAGCCCCTCCCAGGGCGAACTATGGCTACACCTTC. The chain combines TRBV27 with TRBJ1-2; TRBD1 might be the D (5 bases). The CDR3 totals 16 residues. V lost 2 bases and J 2 bases, leaving 15 bases between the germline ends. Looked up from germline, CDR1 is MNHEY and CDR2 is SMNVEV (reference sequence).

The V gene is TRBV29-1, the J gene TRBJ2-7; 7 bases fit TRBD2. The CDR3 spans 15 residues. V shed 7 bases, J shed 4 bases, and the junction held 16 bases outside the gene matches. Germline V CDR1 and CDR2: SQVTM, ANQGSEA. The CDR3 DNA follows: TGCAGCGCCGGCTTCGGGACCGGGCGGGGGTACGAGCAGTACTTC. It specifies CSAGFGTGRGYEQYF.

This clonotype was recorded many times. The chain recombines TRBV29-1 with TRBJ2-1, with a tentative D call TRBD1 (7 bases). Germline V CDR1 and CDR2: SQVTM, ANQGSEA. Trimming cost V 5 bases and J 10 bases, with 18 bases left between them. The CDR3 extends over 13 amino acids. CDR3 region: CSVLQGGVGEQFF. The CDR3 nucleotides read TGCAGCGTTCTCCAGGGGGGAGTGGGGGAGCAGTTCTTC.

The chain recombines TRBV24-1 with TRBJ2-5; D perhaps matches TRBD2 (5 bases). The ends were cut back, 3 bases at V and 2 bases at J, with 9 bases in the middle. The germline V gene encodes CDR1 KGHDR and CDR2 SFDVKD. The CDR3 has 14 amino acids. In nucleotides, the CDR3 is TGTGCCACCAGTGATGGAGGCAGTCAAGAGACCCAGTACTTC. This gives the protein CATSDGGSQETQYF.

This clonotype was counted at least ten times. This chain joins TRBV12-3 or TRBV12-4 and TRBJ2-7, with 10 positions matching TRBD2. CDR3 length: 14 amino acids. The trim removed 7 bases at V and 6 bases at J, leaving 9 bases unmatched. CDR3 loop: CASNLAGEDGEQYF. In DNA form, the CDR3 reads TGTGCCAGCAACCTAGCGGGAGAGGACGGCGAGCAGTACTTC.

This clonotype has a count of ten or more. This sequence joins TRBV11-2 and TRBJ1-1; unclear D gene. The CDR3 length is 15 residues. Germline V gene lookup returns CDR1 SGHAT and CDR2 FQNNGV. V was cut by 4 bases and J by 0 bases, with 12 bases left in between. CDR3 DNA sequence: TGTGCCAGCAGCTCTAGGTCAGCTTTGAACACTGAAGCTTTCTTT. Its translation is CASSSRSALNTEAFF. The variable domain in full, with the rest retrieved from reference TRBV11-2 and TRBJ1-1, is EAGVAQSPRYKIIEKRQSVAFWCNPISGHATLYWYQQILGQGPKLLIQFQNNGVVDDSQLPKDRFSAERLKGVDSTLKIQPAKLEDSAVYLCASSSRSALNTEAFFGQGTRLTVV.

This clonotype was counted only a few times. V usage is TRBV14 and J usage is TRBJ1-1; perhaps TRBD1 as D (6 bases). Trimming cost V 2 bases and J 2 bases, with 18 bases left between them. Germline values: CDR1 SGHDN, CDR2 FVKESK. CDR3 length: 17 residues. The CDR3 loop reads CASSQIWGWGTNTEAFF. For the CDR3, the DNA is TGTGCCAGCAGCCAAATCTGGGGATGGGGGACAAACACTGAAGCTTTCTTT. Full variable domain (remainder filled in from reference TRBV14 and TRBJ1-1): EAGVTQFPSHSVIEKGQTVTLRCDPISGHDNLYWYRRVMGKEIKFLLHFVKESKQDESGMPNNRFLAERTGGTYSTLKVQPAELEDSGVYFCASSQIWGWGTNTEAFFGQGTRLTVV.

This clonotype was seen many times. The chain combines TRBV7-2 with TRBJ2-3; TRBD1 might be the D (5 bases). This CDR3 has 13 amino acids. Per germline, CDR1 SGHTA and CDR2 FQGNSA. V gave up 5 bases and J gave up 3 bases, with 9 bases separating them. CDR3 in amino acids: CASSRQMTDTQYF. The CDR3, as DNA: TGTGCCAGCAGCCGACAGATGACAGATACGCAGTATTTT.

The V call is TRBV12-3 or TRBV12-4, the J call TRBJ2-4; maybe TRBD1 (5 bases). The CDR3 consists of 13 residues. V lost 4 bases, J lost 5 bases, and 9 bases lay in between. The CDR3 bases are TGTGCCAGCAGTTCAATCAGGGAAAACATTCAGTACTTC. Protein: CASSSIRENIQYF.

J is TRBJ1-2 and V is TRBV6-1; 9 positions agree with TRBD1. The CDR3 runs 14 residues. Per the germline V gene, CDR1 is MNHNS and CDR2 is SASEGT. The J segment lost 8 bases and the V segment lost 5 bases, leaving 9 bases of the junction unmatched. The CDR3 DNA is TGTGCCAGCAGTACTAAGACAGGGGGGGGGGGCTACACCTTC. It is translated as CASSTKTGGGGYTF.